One and the same sample provided the 28 T cell receptor beta chains below, sequenced in a study of vaccination and CD4 T cells after COVID-19. The Oncomine TCR Beta short-read assay sequenced DNA from cultured CD4+ T cells. TCRdb analysed the PCR reads with MiXCR anew, one entry per CDR3 protein. The repertoire consists of some 15,000 distinct CDR3 sequences, with 50% to 65% occurring once and the leading ten covering about 13%. Described treatment: roughly 10-day PBMC culture with coronavirus spike peptide pools or control peptides (ViraFEST assay). No antigens are known for them. Specimen: CD4+ T cells from blood, cultured in vitro. These TCRs come from a human donor who had recovered from COVID-19.

This chain uses TRBV6-1 with TRBJ1-6; no definite D call. The CDR3 is 15 amino acids. The V gene lost 6 bases and the J gene lost 0 bases, with 9 bases spanning the gap. Germline V CDR1 and CDR2: MNHNS, SASEGT. The CDR3 sequence is CASSPMSSYNSPLHF. CDR3 in DNA: TGTGCCAGCAGCCCCATGAGCTCCTATAATTCACCCCTCCACTTT.

This rearrangement joins TRBV24-1 to TRBJ2-1; 11 bases agree with TRBD2. The germline V gene encodes CDR1 KGHDR and CDR2 SFDVKD. With 7 bases clipped from V and 3 bases from J, the junction kept 4 bases outside the gene matches. The CDR3 totals 15 residues. CDR3 coding DNA: TGTGCCACCAGCGGAGGGACTAGCGGCTACAATGAGCAGTTCTTC. It translates to CATSGGTSGYNEQFF.

The genes are TRBV6-1 and TRBJ1-2; possible D gene TRBD1, 5 bases. Per the germline V gene, CDR1 is MNHNS and CDR2 is SASEGT. The CDR3 has 13 residues. The V and J ends lost 11 bases and 5 bases respectively, with 18 bases between them. In nucleotides, the CDR3 is TGTGCCGGCATCCCCAGGGAGGGTTATGGCTACACCTTC. Translated, it gives CAGIPREGYGYTF.

The chain carries TRBV6-2 or TRBV6-3 and TRBJ2-3, with D maybe TRBD1 (7 bases). Germline V lookup: CDR1 MNHEY, CDR2 SVGEGT. This CDR3 is built from 14 residues. The V end lost 4 bases, the J end lost 4 bases, and 12 bases lay between the germline ends. CDR3 region: CASSSTGEADTQYF. CDR3 sequence (DNA): TGTGCCAGCAGTTCAACAGGGGAGGCAGATACGCAGTATTTT.

The CDR3 DNA follows: TGTGCCACCAGTGGAGGCGGGGCGGGGGCCAAAAACATTCAGTACTTC. This gives the protein CATSGGGAGAKNIQYF. The gene calls are TRBV24-1 and TRBJ2-4, with TRBD2 as a possible D gene (6 bases). The V end was cut by 5 bases, the J end by 1 base, with 14 bases between. Looked up from germline, CDR1 is KGHDR and CDR2 is SFDVKD. The CDR3 is made up of 16 amino acids.

This clonotype was detected only a few times. This sequence joins TRBV20-1 and TRBJ2-5; 11 positions match TRBD2. V shed 3 bases and J 0 bases; nucleotides not matched to a gene: 3. Germline V gene lookup returns CDR1 DFQATT and CDR2 SNEGSKA (reference sequence). This CDR3 has 15 amino acids. The CDR3 reads CSARSSGRNQETQYF. Written as DNA, the CDR3 is TGCAGTGCTAGGTCTAGCGGGAGGAACCAAGAGACCCAGTACTTC.

V gene TRBV24-1 combines with J gene TRBJ2-3; D not certain. Germline CDR1 KGHDR, CDR2 SFDVKD. This CDR3 comprises 13 residues. Trimming took 4 bases from V and 4 from J, leaving 8 bases between them. The DNA for the CDR3 is TGTGCCACCAGTGACCCGAGCGCAGATACGCAGTATTTT. Protein product: CATSDPSADTQYF.

The rearrangement joins TRBV10-3 to TRBJ1-2; the match to TRBD1 covers 10 bases. The ends lost 4 bases at V and 2 bases at J; junction bases unmatched: 1. The CDR3 runs 14 residues. CDR1 is ENHRY and CDR2 is SYGVKD in the germline V gene. CDR3 in amino acids: CAISGDRGNYGYTF. The DNA of the CDR3 is TGTGCCATCAGTGGGGACAGGGGCAACTATGGCTACACCTTC.

This clonotype came up a few times. The chain uses TRBV7-2 and TRBJ1-5; a possible D gene is TRBD1 (5 bases). The CDR3 sequence is 15 residues long. Germline lookup yields CDR1 SGHTA and CDR2 FQGNSA. Trimming removed 0 bases at V and 4 bases at J, with 10 bases between. Here the CDR3 reads CASSLARDGNQPQHF. CDR3 nucleotides: TGTGCCAGCAGCTTAGCCAGGGACGGTAATCAGCCCCAGCATTTT.

The CDR3 DNA sequence: TGTGCCAGCAGTCGACGGGACAGGGGTACGTTGTTTTTT. This encodes CASSRRDRGTLFF. This chain joins TRBV6-1 and TRBJ1-4; 10 bases are shared with TRBD1. Per germline, CDR1 MNHNS and CDR2 SASEGT. After removal of 5 bases from V and 15 bases from J, the junction contained 9 bases not matched to a gene. CDR3 length: 13 amino acids.

J is TRBJ2-7 and V is TRBV7-3; D uncertain. The CDR3 is 13 amino acids. Germline values: CDR1 SGHTA, CDR2 FQGTGA. Trimming stripped 5 bases from V and 6 bases from J, with 14 bases between. CDR3 bases: TGTGCCAGCAGCCCGTCCACCTATGGCGAGCAGTACTTC. As protein: CASSPSTYGEQYF.

This chain uses TRBV12-3 or TRBV12-4 with TRBJ2-5; weak D call: TRBD2 (7 bases). Trimming took off 5 bases at V and 5 bases at J, with 18 bases between the two ends. CDR3 size: 15 residues. The CDR3 reads CASSLLGGAGETQYF. The CDR3 DNA sequence: TGTGCCAGCAGTCTCCTAGGGGGGGCGGGGGAGACCCAGTACTTC.

This chain connects TRBV19 to TRBJ1-3, with a possible D match to TRBD1 (5 bases). The CDR3 spans 16 residues. V lost 3 bases and J 0 bases, leaving 12 bases between the germline ends. Per the germline V gene, CDR1 is LNHDA and CDR2 is SQIVND (reference sequence). The CDR3 sequence is CASSMGTVNSGNTIYF. Here the CDR3 DNA reads TGTGCCAGTAGTATGGGGACGGTAAACTCTGGAAACACCATATATTTT.

This clonotype occurred a few times. The rearrangement uses TRBV15 and TRBJ2-6, with no clear D. V was cut by 3 bases and J by 0 bases, with 9 bases left in between. The germline CDR1 and CDR2 sequences are LNHNV and YYDKDF (reference sequence). CDR3 length: 16 residues. CDR3 DNA sequence: TGTGCCACCAGCAGGGCTCGAAACTCTGGGGCCAACGTCCTGACTTTC. Its translation: CATSRARNSGANVLTF.

This clonotype was observed a few times. The rearrangement joins TRBV6-2 or TRBV6-3 to TRBJ1-6; 7 bases match TRBD1. Germline V gene data show CDR1 as MNHEY and CDR2 as SVGEGT. The CDR3 is 15 residues long. V lost 6 bases and J lost 8; bases outside the gene matches: 10. The CDR3 protein is CASSRTTGVDSPLHF. CDR3 bases: TGTGCCAGCAGCCGTACAACAGGGGTGGATTCACCCCTCCACTTT.

The chain carries TRBV18 and TRBJ2-5, with D unresolved. The germline V gene has CDR1 KGHSH and CDR2 LQKENI. V lost 0 bases, J lost 2 bases, and 7 bases lay in between. There are 14 residues in the CDR3. The CDR3 sequence: CASSPPSMQETQYF. The CDR3 region has the DNA TGTGCCAGCTCACCACCCTCCATGCAAGAGACCCAGTACTTC.

This chain uses TRBV29-1 with TRBJ2-7; D remains ambiguous. V lost 7 bases and J lost 4, with 5 bases in between. Germline V CDR1 and CDR2: SQVTM, ANQGSEA. This CDR3 has 9 residues. The CDR3 DNA is TGCAGCGGAGGATACGAGCAGTACTTC. Protein: CSGGYEQYF.

The rearrangement uses TRBV19 and TRBJ2-3, with no clear D. Per germline, CDR1 LNHDA and CDR2 SQIVND (reference sequence). This CDR3 has 11 amino acids. Trimming shortened V by 3 bases and J by 5 bases, and 3 bases separated the two germline ends. Here the CDR3 DNA reads TGTGCCAGTAGTATGGGAGATACGCAGTATTTT. Amino acids: CASSMGDTQYF.

This clonotype showed up just a few times. V is TRBV19 and J is TRBJ2-2; 9 nucleotides line up with TRBD2. Germline-derived CDR1 and CDR2 are LNHDA and SQIVND (reference sequence). CDR3 length: 13 residues. With V trimmed by 3 bases and J by 9 bases, 2 bases remained unmatched. The CDR3 loop reads CASSIAGGRELFF. The CDR3 nucleotides read TGTGCCAGTAGTATCGCGGGGGGGCGGGAGCTGTTTTTT.

The chain employs TRBV6-1 and TRBJ2-3, with 9 bases that match TRBD1. CDR1 and CDR2 (germline): MNHNS, SASEGT. There are 15 residues in the CDR3. The J segment lost 5 bases and the V segment lost 3 bases, leaving 6 bases of the junction unmatched. CDR3 DNA: TGTGCCAGCAGTGAGGGGACAGGGAGGGGAGATACGCAGTATTTT. Protein sequence: CASSEGTGRGDTQYF.

The CDR3 spells CSARVPTHYEQYF. CDR3 coding DNA: TGCAGTGCTAGAGTGCCGACTCACTACGAGCAGTACTTC. The chain has TRBV20-1 and TRBJ2-7; no definite D call. The V end was cut by 1 base, the J end by 3 bases, with 10 bases between. Germline CDR1 DFQATT, CDR2 SNEGSKA (reference sequence). The CDR3 is 13 residues long.

The chain employs TRBV20-1 and TRBJ2-5, with D perhaps matching TRBD1 (5 bases). There are 14 residues in the CDR3. Germline V gene sequence: CDR1 DFQATT, CDR2 SNEGSKA (reference sequence). V lost 1 base to trimming and J lost 2 bases, with 11 bases between them. Written as DNA, the CDR3 is TGCAGTGCTAGAGTCTCAGGGTCTCAAGAGACCCAGTACTTC. It translates to CSARVSGSQETQYF.

The chain couples TRBV7-9 to TRBJ2-4; 10 nucleotides agree with TRBD2. This CDR3 has 20 amino acids. Germline V gene lookup returns CDR1 SEHNR and CDR2 FQNEAQ (reference sequence). With V trimmed by 1 base and J by 3 bases, 15 bases remained unmatched. DNA of the CDR3: TGTGCCAGCAGCTTAGTAAGGCAGCGGGAGGGCCATCTAGGCAAAAACATTCAGTACTTC. This encodes CASSLVRQREGHLGKNIQYF.

This clonotype was picked up one time. The V gene is TRBV7-9, the J gene TRBJ2-2; 12 nucleotides line up with TRBD2. Per the germline V gene, CDR1 is SEHNR and CDR2 is FQNEAQ (reference sequence). This CDR3 is built from 15 residues. The V and J ends lost 6 bases and 5 bases, in that order; junction bases with no gene match: 4. DNA for the CDR3: TGTGCCAGCAGTTTGGGACTAGCGGGTACCGGGGAGCTGTTTTTT. Its protein is CASSLGLAGTGELFF.

Sample share makes this clonotype medium-sized. The chain combines TRBV7-9 with TRBJ1-1; D uncertain. Trimming shortened V by 5 bases and J by 0 bases, and 10 bases separated the two germline ends. Germline-derived CDR1 and CDR2 are SEHNR and FQNEAQ (reference sequence). The CDR3 totals 14 residues. CDR3 protein: CASSLPLMNTEAFF. For the CDR3, the DNA is TGTGCCAGCAGCCTACCCCTTATGAACACTGAAGCTTTCTTT.

This clonotype is a singleton in its sample. This chain joins TRBV5-1 and TRBJ1-5; D call uncertain. Germline values: CDR1 SGHRS, CDR2 YFSETQ. This CDR3 has 16 amino acids. V was cut by 2 bases and J by 0 bases, with 12 bases left in between. In DNA form, the CDR3 reads TGCGCCAGCAGCTTCTTTGCTGTGTATAGCAATCAGCCCCAGCATTTT. Translated: CASSFFAVYSNQPQHF.

This chain links TRBV7-8 with TRBJ2-3; weak D call: TRBD2 (5 bases). Trimming removed 2 bases at V and 6 bases at J, with 12 bases between. The CDR3 spans 14 residues. Germline V gene sequence: CDR1 SGHVS, CDR2 FQNEAQ. DNA of the CDR3: TGTGCCAGCAGCTTACGAGCGGCCCTGGATACGCAGTATTTT. It is translated as CASSLRAALDTQYF.

Only a few counts were recorded for this clonotype. J is TRBJ1-6 and V is TRBV6-1; D may be TRBD1 (5 bases). The V end lost 6 bases, the J end lost 9 bases, and 21 bases lay between the germline ends. From germline, CDR1 is MNHNS and CDR2 SASEGT. The CDR3 has 16 residues. CDR3 region: CASSIRRVLMSSPLHF. Here the CDR3 DNA reads TGTGCCAGCAGCATTCGCAGGGTTCTGATGTCTTCACCCCTCCACTTT.